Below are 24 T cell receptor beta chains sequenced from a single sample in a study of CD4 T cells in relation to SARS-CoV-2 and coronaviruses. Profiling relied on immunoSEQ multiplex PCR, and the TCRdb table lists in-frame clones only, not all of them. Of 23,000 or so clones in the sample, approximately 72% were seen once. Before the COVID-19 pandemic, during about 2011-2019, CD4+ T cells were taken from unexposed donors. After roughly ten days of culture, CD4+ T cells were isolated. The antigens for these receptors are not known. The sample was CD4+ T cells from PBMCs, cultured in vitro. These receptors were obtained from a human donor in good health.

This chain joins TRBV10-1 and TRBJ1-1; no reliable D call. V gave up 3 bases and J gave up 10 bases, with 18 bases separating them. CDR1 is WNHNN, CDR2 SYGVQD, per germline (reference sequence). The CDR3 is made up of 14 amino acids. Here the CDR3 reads CASSDYSPGGGAFF. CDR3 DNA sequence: TGCGCCAGCAGTGATTACAGTCCAGGCGGTGGAGCTTTCTTT.

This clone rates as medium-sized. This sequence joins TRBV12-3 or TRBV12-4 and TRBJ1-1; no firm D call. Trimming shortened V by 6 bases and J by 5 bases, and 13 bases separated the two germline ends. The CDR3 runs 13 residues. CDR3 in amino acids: CASSLLGRTEAFF. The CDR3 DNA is TGTGCCAGCAGCCTATTGGGGAGGACTGAAGCTTTCTTT.

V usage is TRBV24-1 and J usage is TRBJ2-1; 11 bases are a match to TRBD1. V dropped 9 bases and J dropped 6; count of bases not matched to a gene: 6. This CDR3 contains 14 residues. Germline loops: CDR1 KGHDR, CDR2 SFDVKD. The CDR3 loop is CATSGDRGSNEQFF. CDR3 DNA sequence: TGTGCCACCTCGGGGGACAGGGGGTCCAATGAGCAGTTCTTC.

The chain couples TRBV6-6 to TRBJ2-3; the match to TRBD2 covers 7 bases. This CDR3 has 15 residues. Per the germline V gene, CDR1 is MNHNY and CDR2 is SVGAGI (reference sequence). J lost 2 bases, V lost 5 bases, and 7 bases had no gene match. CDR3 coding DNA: TGTGCCAGCAGTCCCCAGCTAGCGGACACAGATACGCAGTATTTT. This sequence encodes CASSPQLADTDTQYF.

The CDR3 here is CASSTDRSSYEQYF. The CDR3 DNA reads as TGTGCCAGCAGCACAGACAGGAGCTCCTACGAGCAGTACTTC. The chain is built from TRBV28 and TRBJ2-7; D perhaps matches TRBD1 (6 bases). Germline assignment: CDR1 MDHEN and CDR2 SYDVKM. Trimming cost V 6 bases and J 0 bases, with 12 bases left between them. This CDR3 is 14 amino acids long.

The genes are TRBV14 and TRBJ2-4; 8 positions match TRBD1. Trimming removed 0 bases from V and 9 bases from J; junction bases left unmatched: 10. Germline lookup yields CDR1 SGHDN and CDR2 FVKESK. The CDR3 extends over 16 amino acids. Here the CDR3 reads CASSQDRSAGGGIQYF. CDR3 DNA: TGTGCCAGCAGCCAAGATCGGTCGGCAGGGGGCGGCATTCAGTACTTC.

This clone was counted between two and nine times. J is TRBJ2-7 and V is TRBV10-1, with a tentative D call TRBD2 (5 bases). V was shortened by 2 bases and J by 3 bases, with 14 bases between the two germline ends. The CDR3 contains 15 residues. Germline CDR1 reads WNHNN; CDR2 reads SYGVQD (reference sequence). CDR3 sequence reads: CASSEDTGSVYEQYF. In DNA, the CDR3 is TGCGCCAGCAGTGAGGATACGGGGTCAGTCTACGAGCAGTACTTC.

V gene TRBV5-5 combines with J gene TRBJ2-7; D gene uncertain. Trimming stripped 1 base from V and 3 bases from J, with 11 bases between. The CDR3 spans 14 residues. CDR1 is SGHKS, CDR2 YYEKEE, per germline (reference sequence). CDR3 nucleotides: TGTGCCAGCAGCTTGATGGGCAGGTTCTACGAGCAGTACTTC. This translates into CASSLMGRFYEQYF.

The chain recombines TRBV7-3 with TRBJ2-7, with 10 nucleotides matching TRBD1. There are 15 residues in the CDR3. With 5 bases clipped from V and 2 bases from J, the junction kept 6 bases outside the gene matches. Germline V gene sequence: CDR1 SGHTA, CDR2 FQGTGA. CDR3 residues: CASSRWTGGAYEQYF. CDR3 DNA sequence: TGTGCCAGCAGCCGGTGGACAGGGGGAGCCTACGAGCAGTACTTC.

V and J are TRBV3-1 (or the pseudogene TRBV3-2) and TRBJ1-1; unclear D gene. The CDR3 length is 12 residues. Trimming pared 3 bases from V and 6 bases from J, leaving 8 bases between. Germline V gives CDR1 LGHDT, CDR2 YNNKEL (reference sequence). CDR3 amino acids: CASSQLGAEAFF. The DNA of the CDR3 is TGTGCCAGCAGCCAGCTGGGTGCTGAAGCTTTCTTT.

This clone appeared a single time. CDR3 amino acids: CASSQDGTSGYNEQFF. The CDR3 DNA reads as TGTGCCAGCAGCCAAGATGGGACTAGCGGCTACAATGAGCAGTTCTTC. The J gene is TRBJ2-1, the V gene TRBV4-2, with 11 bases that match TRBD2. This CDR3 region has 16 residues. Germline CDR1 reads LGHNA; CDR2 reads YNFKEQ. The trim removed 0 bases at V and 3 bases at J, leaving 1 base unmatched.

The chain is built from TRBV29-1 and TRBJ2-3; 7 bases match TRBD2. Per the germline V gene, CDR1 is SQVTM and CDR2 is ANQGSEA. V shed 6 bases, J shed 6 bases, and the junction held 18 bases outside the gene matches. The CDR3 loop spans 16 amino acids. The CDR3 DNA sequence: TGCAGCGTCGCACAAAGGGGCGGGAGTCCCCCTGATACGCAGTATTTT. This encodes CSVAQRGGSPPDTQYF.

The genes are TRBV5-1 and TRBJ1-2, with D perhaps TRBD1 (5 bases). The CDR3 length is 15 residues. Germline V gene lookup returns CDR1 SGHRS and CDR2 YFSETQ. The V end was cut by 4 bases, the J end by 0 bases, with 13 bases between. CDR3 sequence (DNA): TGCGCCAGCAGCCCTGGACATACTACTAACTATGGCTACACCTTC. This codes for CASSPGHTTNYGYTF. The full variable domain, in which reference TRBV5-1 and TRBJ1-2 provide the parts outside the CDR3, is KAGVTQTPRYLIKTRGQQVTLSCSPISGHRSVSWYQQTPGQGLQFLFEYFSETQRNKGNFPGRFSGRQFSNSRSEMNVSTLELGDSALYLCASSPGHTTNYGYTFGSGTRLTVV.

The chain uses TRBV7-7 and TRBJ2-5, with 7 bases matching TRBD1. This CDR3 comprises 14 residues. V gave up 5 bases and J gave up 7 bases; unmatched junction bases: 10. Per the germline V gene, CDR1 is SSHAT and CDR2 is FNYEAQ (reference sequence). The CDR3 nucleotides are TGTGCCAGCAGCATTACAGGGGTTGGGGGGACCCAGTACTTC. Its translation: CASSITGVGGTQYF. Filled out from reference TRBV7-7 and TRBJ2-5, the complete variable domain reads GAGVSQSPRYKVTKRGQDVTLRCDPISSHATLYWYQQALGQGPEFLTYFNYEAQPDKSGLPSDRFSAERPEGSISTLTIQRTEQRDSAMYRCASSITGVGGTQYFGPGTRLLVL.

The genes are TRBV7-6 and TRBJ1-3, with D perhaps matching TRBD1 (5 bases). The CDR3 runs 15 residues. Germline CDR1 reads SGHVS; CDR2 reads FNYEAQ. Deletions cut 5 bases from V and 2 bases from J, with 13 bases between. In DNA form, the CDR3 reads TGTGCCAGCAGCCAAGGCGGGGCCGCTGGAAACACCATATATTTT. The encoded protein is CASSQGGAAGNTIYF.

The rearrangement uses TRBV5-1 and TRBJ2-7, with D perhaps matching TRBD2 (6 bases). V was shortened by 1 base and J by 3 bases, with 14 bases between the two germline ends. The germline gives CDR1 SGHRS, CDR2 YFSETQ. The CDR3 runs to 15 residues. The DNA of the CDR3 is TGCGCCAGCAGCTTGACCGCAAGCGGGTACTACGAGCAGTACTTC. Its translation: CASSLTASGYYEQYF. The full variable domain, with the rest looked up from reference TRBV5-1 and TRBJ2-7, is KAGVTQTPRYLIKTRGQQVTLSCSPISGHRSVSWYQQTPGQGLQFLFEYFSETQRNKGNFPGRFSGRQFSNSRSEMNVSTLELGDSALYLCASSLTASGYYEQYFGPGTRLTVT.

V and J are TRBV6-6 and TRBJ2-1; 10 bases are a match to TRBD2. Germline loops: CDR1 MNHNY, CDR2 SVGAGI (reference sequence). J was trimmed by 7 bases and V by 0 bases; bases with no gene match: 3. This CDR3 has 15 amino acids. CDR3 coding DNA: TGTGCCAGCAGTTACTCAAGCGGGAGGGGGAATGAGCAGTTCTTC. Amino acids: CASSYSSGRGNEQFF.

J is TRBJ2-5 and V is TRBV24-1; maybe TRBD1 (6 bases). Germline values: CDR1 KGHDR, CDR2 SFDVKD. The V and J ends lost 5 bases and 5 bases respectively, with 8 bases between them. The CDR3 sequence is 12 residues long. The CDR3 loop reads CATSVTGETQYF. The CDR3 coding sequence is TGTGCCACCAGTGTCACAGGGGAGACCCAGTACTTC.

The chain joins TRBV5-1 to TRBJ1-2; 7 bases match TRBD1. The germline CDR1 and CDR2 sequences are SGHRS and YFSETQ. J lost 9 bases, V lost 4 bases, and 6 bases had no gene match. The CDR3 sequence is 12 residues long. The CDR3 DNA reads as TGCGCCAGCAGCCCGGACAGGCCGAGCTACACCTTC. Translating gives CASSPDRPSYTF.

CDR3 protein: CATSGGGSGQPQHF. For the CDR3, the DNA is TGTGCCACCAGTGGTGGCGGGTCGGGTCAGCCCCAGCATTTT. The J gene is TRBJ1-5, the V gene TRBV24-1; D not resolved. Trimming left V 5 bases short and J 6 bases short, with 13 bases between. The V gene's germline CDR1 is KGHDR and CDR2 SFDVKD. The CDR3 has 14 residues.

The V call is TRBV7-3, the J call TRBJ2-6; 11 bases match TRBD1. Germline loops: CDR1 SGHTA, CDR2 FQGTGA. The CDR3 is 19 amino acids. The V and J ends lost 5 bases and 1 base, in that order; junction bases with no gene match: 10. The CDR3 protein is CASSPRGGTGGSGANVLTF. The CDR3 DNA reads TGTGCCAGCAGCCCAAGGGGGGGGACAGGGGGGTCTGGGGCCAACGTCCTGACTTTC.

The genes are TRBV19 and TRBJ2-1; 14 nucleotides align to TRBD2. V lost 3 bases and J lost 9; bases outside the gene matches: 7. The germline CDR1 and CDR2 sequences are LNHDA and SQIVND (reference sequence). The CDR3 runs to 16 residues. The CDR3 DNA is TGTGCCAGTAGTATTGGGACTAGCGGGAGAGTTACTGAGCAGTTCTTC. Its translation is CASSIGTSGRVTEQFF.

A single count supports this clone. The CDR3 protein is CASSTGTSNTDTQYF. The CDR3, as DNA: TGTGCCAGCAGCACCGGGACTAGCAACACAGATACGCAGTATTTT. The rearrangement joins TRBV2 to TRBJ2-3; 9 nucleotides align to TRBD2. V was clipped by 6 bases and J by 2 bases; unmatched bases: 6. The CDR3 is 15 amino acids. CDR1 is SNHLY and CDR2 is FYNNEI in the germline V gene.

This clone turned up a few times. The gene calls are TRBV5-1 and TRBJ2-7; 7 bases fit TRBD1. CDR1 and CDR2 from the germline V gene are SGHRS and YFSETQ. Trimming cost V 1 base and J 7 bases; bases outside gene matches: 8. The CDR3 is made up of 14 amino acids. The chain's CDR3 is CASSLSNRGREQYF. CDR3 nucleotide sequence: TGCGCCAGCAGCTTGAGTAACAGGGGAAGAGAGCAGTACTTC.